Listed below are T cell receptor beta chains from one sample, sequenced in a study of CD8+ T cells in alopecia areata. The repertoire was sequenced with immunoSEQ multiplex PCR; TCRdb's copy has only in-frame clones and lacks some. The sample contains 110,000 to 150,000 clones, roughly 50% of which appear only once. The sequencing here drew on CD8+ T cells sorted from blood, taken at week 4, from a patient treated with tofacitinib. The source of these receptors is a human donor with alopecia areata. Each CDR3 is given with its conserved first and last residue. A D gene is named only where the DNA matches it firmly. A row's size may be missing; if present it is once, few, many or a size class.

v_call,cdr3_length,j_call,clone_size,d_call,cdr3_nt,cdr3_aa
TRBV7-9,13,TRBJ2-1,few,NA,TGTGCCAGCAGCTTCGGGGGATACAATGAGCAGTTCTTC,CASSFGGYNEQFF
TRBV4-1,17,TRBJ2-7,NA,TRBD2,TGCGCCAGCAGCCAAGATCTTTCTAGCGGGGGGTTCTACGAGCAGTACTTC,CASSQDLSSGGFYEQYF
TRBV6-5,15,TRBJ1-5,NA,NA,TGTGCCAGCGGCCCTGAGGCAGGGACGGGGCAGCCCCAGCATTTT,CASGPEAGTGQPQHF
TRBV7-2,15,TRBJ1-2,NA,NA,TGTGCCAGCAGCTGGACCGGGACGCCTAACTATGGCTACACCTTC,CASSWTGTPNYGYTF
TRBV25-1,15,TRBJ1-5,few,TRBD1,TGTGCCAGCAGTGCGGGGGGACAGGGAAATCAGCCCCAGCATTTT,CASSAGGQGNQPQHF
TRBV6-4,13,TRBJ2-2,NA,NA,TGTGCCAGCAGCGACAGGAGCACCGGGGAGCTGTTTTTT,CASSDRSTGELFF
TRBV6-5,13,TRBJ1-1,NA,NA,TGTGCCAGCAGTTACGCCCAGGCGGGTGAAGCTTTCTTT,CASSYAQAGEAFF
TRBV4-1,15,TRBJ1-5,few,NA,TGCGCCAGCAGCCATTTACAGCATAGCAATCAGCCCCAGCATTTT,CASSHLQHSNQPQHF
TRBV5-6,17,TRBJ1-2,NA,NA,TGTGCCAGCAGCCCCTCACTTCAGGGTGGAAGTTTCTATGGCTACACCTTC,CASSPSLQGGSFYGYTF
TRBV29-1,13,TRBJ1-1,NA,NA,TGCAGCGTTGAGGGCCAGGGAATCTCTGAAGCTTTCTTT,CSVEGQGISEAFF
TRBV29-1,11,TRBJ1-2,NA,NA,TGCAGCGTAGGGACCCCTCATGGCTACACCTTC,CSVGTPHGYTF
TRBV30,13,TRBJ1-5,NA,NA,TGTGCCTGGACAGGGGATCGTGATCAGCCCCAGCATTTT,CAWTGDRDQPQHF
TRBV7-9,16,TRBJ2-5,NA,TRBD1,TGTGCCAGCAGCTCGACGGACAGGGGATTCCAAGAGACCCAGTACTTC,CASSSTDRGFQETQYF
TRBV6-5,16,TRBJ2-5,NA,TRBD2,TGTGCCAGCAGTTACTCGAGTAGTCTAGCGGGTGAGACCCAGTACTTC,CASSYSSSLAGETQYF
TRBV19,15,TRBJ2-5,NA,NA,TGTGCCAGTAGCCGCCGTACAGGGTACCAAGAGACCCAGTACTTC,CASSRRTGYQETQYF
TRBV6-6,15,TRBJ2-3,NA,NA,TGTGCCAGCAGTTACGGTAGTGAACCTGGAGATACGCAGTATTTT,CASSYGSEPGDTQYF
TRBV7-9,15,TRBJ2-5,few,TRBD2,TGTGCCAGCAGCCTCAGCGGGGAGGGGCAAGAGACCCAGTACTTC,CASSLSGEGQETQYF
TRBV7-9,15,TRBJ2-5,few,NA,TGTGCCAGCAGCTTTCGGGACGGGTACCAAGAGACCCAGTACTTC,CASSFRDGYQETQYF
TRBV7-9,15,TRBJ2-3,NA,NA,TGTGCCAGCAGCTTAGGCCGGGACACCACAGATACGCAGTATTTT,CASSLGRDTTDTQYF
TRBV9,13,TRBJ2-3,NA,NA,TGTGCCAGCAGCGAGTCTAGCACAGATACGCAGTATTTT,CASSESSTDTQYF
TRBV6-1,13,TRBJ2-7,NA,NA,TGTGCCAGCAGTGACGCCGCGGGGATCGAGCAGTACTTC,CASSDAAGIEQYF
TRBV15,16,TRBJ1-4,NA,NA,TGTGCCACCAGCAGCCCGGACGGGGCAACTAATGAAAAACTGTTTTTT,CATSSPDGATNEKLFF
TRBV19,15,TRBJ2-7,NA,TRBD1,TGTGCCAGTAGTATGGGGGACAGGGGGCTCGACGAGCAGTACTTC,CASSMGDRGLDEQYF
TRBV30,14,TRBJ2-7,NA,NA,TGTGCCTGGAGTTCCAGCGGTTACCCCTACGAGCAGTACTTC,CAWSSSGYPYEQYF
TRBV5-1,13,TRBJ2-7,NA,NA,TGCGCCAGCAGCGCCGGGGGCATCTACGAGCAGTACTTC,CASSAGGIYEQYF
TRBV6-4,15,TRBJ1-2,few,NA,TGTGCCAGCAGTAAGCTCGGCAGGGGATGGGGTGGCTACACCTTC,CASSKLGRGWGGYTF